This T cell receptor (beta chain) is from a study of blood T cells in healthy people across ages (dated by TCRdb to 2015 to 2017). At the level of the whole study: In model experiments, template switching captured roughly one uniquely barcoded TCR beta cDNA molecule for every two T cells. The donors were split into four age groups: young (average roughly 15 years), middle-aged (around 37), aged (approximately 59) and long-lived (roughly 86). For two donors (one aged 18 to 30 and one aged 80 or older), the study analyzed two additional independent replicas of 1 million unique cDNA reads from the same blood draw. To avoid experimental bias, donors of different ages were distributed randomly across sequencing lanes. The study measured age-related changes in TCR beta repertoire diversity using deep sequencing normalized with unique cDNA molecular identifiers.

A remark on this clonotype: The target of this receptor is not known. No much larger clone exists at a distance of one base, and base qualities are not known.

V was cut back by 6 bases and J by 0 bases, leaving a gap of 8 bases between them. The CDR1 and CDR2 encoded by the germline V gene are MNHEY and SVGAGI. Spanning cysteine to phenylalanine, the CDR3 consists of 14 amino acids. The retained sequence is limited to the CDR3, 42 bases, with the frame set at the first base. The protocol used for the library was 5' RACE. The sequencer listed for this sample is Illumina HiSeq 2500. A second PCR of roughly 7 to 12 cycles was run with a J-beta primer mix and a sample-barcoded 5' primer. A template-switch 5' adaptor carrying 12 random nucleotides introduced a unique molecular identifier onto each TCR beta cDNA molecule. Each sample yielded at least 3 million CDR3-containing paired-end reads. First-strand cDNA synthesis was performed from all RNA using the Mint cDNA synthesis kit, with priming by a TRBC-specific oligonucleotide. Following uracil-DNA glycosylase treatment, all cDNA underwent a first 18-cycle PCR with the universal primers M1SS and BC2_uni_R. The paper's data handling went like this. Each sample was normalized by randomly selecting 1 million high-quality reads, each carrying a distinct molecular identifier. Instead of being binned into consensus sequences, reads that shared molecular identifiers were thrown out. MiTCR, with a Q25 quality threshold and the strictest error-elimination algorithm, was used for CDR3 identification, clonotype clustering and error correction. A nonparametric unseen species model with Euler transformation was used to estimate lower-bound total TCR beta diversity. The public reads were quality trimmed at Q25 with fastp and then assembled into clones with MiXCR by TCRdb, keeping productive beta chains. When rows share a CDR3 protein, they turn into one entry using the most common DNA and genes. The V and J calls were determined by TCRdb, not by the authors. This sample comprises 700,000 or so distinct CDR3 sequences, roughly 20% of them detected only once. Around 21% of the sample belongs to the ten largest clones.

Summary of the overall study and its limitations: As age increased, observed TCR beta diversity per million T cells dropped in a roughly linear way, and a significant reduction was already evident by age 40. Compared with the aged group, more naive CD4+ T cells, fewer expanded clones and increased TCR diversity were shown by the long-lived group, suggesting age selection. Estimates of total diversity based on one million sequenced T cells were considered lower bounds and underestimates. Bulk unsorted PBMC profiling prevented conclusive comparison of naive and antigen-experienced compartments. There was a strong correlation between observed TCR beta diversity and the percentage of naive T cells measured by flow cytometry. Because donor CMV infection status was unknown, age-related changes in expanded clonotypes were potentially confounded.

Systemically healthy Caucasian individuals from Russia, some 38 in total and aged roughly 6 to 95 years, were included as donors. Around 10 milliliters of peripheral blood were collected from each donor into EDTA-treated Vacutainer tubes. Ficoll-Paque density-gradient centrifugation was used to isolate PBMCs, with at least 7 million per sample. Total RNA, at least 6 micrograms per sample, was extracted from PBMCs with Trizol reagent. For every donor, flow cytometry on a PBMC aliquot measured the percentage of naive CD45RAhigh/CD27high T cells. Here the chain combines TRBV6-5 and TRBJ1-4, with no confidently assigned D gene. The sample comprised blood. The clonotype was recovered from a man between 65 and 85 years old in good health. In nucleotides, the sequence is TGTGCCAGCAGGATGGGTGCAACTAATGAAAAACTGTTTTTT. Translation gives CASRMGATNEKLFF.